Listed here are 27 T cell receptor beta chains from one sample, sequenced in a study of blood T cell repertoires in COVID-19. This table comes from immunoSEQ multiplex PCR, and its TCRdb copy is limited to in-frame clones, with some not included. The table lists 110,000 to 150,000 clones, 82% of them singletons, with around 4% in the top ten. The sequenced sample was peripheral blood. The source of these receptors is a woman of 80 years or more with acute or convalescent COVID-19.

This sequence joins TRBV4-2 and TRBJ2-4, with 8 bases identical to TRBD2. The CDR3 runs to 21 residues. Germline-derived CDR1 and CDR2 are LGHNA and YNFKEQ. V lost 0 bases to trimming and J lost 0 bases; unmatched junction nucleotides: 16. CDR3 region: CASSQDRIAGPSPLAKNIQYF. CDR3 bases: TGTGCCAGCAGCCAAGATAGGATAGCGGGACCCTCTCCTCTAGCCAAAAACATTCAGTACTTC.

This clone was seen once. The CDR3 sequence is CASSLGGWGTDTQYF. CDR3 nucleotides: TGTGCCAGCAGTTTGGGGGGATGGGGCACAGATACGCAGTATTTT. The chain combines TRBV3-1 (or the pseudogene TRBV3-2) with TRBJ2-3; TRBD2 might be the D (6 bases). Trimming took off 6 bases at V and 1 base at J, with 14 bases between the two ends. Germline CDR1 and CDR2: LGHDT and YNNKEL (reference sequence). The CDR3 spans 15 residues.

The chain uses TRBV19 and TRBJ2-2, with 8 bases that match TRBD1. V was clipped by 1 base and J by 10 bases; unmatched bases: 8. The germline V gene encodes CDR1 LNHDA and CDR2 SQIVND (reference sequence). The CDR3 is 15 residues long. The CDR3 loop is CASSIGQGLWSELFF. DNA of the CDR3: TGTGCCAGTAGTATAGGACAGGGGCTCTGGTCGGAGCTGTTTTTT.

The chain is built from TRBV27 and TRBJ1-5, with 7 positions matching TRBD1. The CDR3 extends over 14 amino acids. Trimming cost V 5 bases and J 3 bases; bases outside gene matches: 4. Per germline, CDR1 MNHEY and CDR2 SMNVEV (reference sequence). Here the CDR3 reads CASSRQGPNQPQHF. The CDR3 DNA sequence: TGTGCCAGCAGTCGACAGGGTCCCAATCAGCCCCAGCATTTT.

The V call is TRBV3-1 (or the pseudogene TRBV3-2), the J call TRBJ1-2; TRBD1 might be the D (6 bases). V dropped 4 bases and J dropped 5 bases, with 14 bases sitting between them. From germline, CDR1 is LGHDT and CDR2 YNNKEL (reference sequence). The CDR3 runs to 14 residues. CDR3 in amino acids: CASSPGRGWYGYTF. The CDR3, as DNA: TGTGCCAGCAGCCCAGGGAGGGGGTGGTATGGCTACACCTTC.

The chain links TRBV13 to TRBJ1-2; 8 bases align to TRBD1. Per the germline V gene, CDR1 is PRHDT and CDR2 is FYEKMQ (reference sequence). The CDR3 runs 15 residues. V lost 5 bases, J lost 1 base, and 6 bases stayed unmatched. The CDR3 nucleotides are TGTGCCAGCAGCCCCGGACAGGGAGATAACTATGGCTACACCTTC. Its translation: CASSPGQGDNYGYTF. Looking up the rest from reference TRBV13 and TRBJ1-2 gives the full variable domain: AAGVIQSPRHLIKEKRETATLKCYPIPRHDTVYWYQQGPGQDPQFLISFYEKMQSDKGSIPDRFSAQQFSDYHSELNMSSLELGDSALYFCASSPGQGDNYGYTFGSGTRLTVV.

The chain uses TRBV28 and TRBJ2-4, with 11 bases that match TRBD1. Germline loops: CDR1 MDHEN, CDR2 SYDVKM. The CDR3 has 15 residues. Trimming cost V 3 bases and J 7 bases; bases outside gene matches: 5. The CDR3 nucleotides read TGTGCCAGCAGTTTGAGGACAGGGGGCAAGAACATTCAGTACTTC. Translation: CASSLRTGGKNIQYF.

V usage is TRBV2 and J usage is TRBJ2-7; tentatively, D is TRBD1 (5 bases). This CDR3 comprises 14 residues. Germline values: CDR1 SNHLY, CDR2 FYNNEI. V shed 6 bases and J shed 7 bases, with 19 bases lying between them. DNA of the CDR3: TGTGCCAGCAGAAACCGAGACAGCCATGGTGAGCAGTACTTC. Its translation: CASRNRDSHGEQYF.

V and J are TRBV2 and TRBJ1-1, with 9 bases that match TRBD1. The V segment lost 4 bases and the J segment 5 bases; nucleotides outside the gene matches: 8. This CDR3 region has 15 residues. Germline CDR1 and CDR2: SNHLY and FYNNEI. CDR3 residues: CASSAWDRVRTEAFF. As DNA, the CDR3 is TGTGCCAGCAGTGCGTGGGACAGGGTGCGAACTGAAGCTTTCTTT.

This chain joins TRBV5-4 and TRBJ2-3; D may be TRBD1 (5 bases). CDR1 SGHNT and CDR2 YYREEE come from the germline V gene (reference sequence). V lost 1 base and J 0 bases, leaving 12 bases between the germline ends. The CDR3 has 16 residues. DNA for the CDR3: TGTGCCAGCAGCTTGCAGGGCATAACTAGCACAGATACGCAGTATTTT. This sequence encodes CASSLQGITSTDTQYF.

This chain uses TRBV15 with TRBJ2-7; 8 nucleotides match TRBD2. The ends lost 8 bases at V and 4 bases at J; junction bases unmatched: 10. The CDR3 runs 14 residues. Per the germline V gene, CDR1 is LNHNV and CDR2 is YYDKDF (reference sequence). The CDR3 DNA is TGTGCCACCCGACCCGGGGGGGAGTGGTACGAGCAGTACTTC. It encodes CATRPGGEWYEQYF.

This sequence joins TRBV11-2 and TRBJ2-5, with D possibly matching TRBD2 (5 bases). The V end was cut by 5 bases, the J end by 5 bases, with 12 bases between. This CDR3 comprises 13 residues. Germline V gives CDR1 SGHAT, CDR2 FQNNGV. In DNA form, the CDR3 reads TGTGCCAGCAGCCCCACCGGGGAGGAGACCCAGTACTTC. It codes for CASSPTGEETQYF.

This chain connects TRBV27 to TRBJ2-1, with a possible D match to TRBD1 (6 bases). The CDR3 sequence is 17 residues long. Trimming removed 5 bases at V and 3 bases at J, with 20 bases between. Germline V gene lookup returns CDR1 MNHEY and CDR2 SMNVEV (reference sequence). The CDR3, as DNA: TGTGCCAGCAGTGGTGACTTCGGGTGGGGGCTCTACAATGAGCAGTTCTTC. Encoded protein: CASSGDFGWGLYNEQFF.

The CDR3 spells CSASVRSGQGADGYTF. As DNA, the CDR3 is TGCAGTGCTAGTGTTAGGTCGGGACAGGGGGCAGATGGCTACACCTTC. The chain joins TRBV20-1 to TRBJ1-2; TRBD1 matches 12 bases. V was pared by 3 bases and J by 6 bases, with 11 bases of the junction left unmatched. Germline V CDR1 and CDR2: DFQATT, SNEGSKA (reference sequence). The CDR3 has 16 residues.

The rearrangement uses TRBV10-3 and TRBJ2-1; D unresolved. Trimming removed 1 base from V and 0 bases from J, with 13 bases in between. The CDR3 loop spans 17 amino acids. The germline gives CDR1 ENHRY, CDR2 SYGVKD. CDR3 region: CAISEFWSTSSYNEQFF. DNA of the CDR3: TGTGCCATCAGTGAGTTTTGGAGTACAAGCTCCTACAATGAGCAGTTCTTC.

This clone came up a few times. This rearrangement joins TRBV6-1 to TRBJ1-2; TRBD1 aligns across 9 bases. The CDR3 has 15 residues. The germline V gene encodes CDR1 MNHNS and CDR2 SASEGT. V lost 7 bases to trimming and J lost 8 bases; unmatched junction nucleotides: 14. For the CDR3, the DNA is TGTGCCAGCACCAGCCCCTCGGACAGGGGCCACGGCTACACCTTC. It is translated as CASTSPSDRGHGYTF.

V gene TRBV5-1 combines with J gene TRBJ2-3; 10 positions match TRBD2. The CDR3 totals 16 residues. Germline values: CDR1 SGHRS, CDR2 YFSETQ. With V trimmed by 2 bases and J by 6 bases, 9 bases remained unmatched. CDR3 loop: CASSFAPAGGSDTQYF. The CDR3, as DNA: TGCGCCAGCAGCTTTGCCCCAGCGGGAGGGTCGGATACGCAGTATTTT.

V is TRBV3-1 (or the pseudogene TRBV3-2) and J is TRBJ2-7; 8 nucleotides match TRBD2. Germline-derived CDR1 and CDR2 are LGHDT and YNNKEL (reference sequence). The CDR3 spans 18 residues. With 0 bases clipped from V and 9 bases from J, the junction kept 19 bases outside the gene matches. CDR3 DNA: TGTGCCAGCAGCCAAGAGGGGCTAGCGGGTCGGGCACCTATCGTGCAGTACTTC. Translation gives CASSQEGLAGRAPIVQYF.

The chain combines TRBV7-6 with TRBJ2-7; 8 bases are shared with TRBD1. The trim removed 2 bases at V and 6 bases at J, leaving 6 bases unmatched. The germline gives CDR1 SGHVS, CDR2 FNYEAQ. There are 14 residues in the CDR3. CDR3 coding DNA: TGTGCCAGCAGCTTATTGGACAGGGATAGCGAGCAGTACTTC. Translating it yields CASSLLDRDSEQYF. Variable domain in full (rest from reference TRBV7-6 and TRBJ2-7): GAGVSQSPRYKVTKRGQDVALRCDPISGHVSLYWYRQALGQGPEFLTYFNYEAQQDKSGLPNDRFSAERPEGSISTLTIQRTEQRDSAMYRCASSLLDRDSEQYFGPGTRLTVT.

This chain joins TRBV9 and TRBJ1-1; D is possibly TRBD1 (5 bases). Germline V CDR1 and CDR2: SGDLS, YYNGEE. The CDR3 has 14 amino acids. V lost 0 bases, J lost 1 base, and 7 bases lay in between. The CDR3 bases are TGTGCCAGCAGCGTAGAACAGGCGAACACTGAAGCTTTCTTT. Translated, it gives CASSVEQANTEAFF.

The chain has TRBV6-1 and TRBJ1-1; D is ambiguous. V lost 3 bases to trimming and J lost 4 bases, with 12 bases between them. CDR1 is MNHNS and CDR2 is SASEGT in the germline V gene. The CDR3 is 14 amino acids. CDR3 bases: TGTGCCAGCAGTGACGGGAACAGAGGCACTGAAGCTTTCTTT. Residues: CASSDGNRGTEAFF.

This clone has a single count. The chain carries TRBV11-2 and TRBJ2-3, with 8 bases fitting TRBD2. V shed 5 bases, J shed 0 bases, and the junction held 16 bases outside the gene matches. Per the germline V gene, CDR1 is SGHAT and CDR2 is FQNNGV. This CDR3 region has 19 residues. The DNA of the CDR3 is TGTGCCAGCAGCGAAGGTTTCTATAGCGGGATTAAAAGCACAGATACGCAGTATTTT. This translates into CASSEGFYSGIKSTDTQYF. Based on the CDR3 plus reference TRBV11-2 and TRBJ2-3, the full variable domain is EAGVAQSPRYKIIEKRQSVAFWCNPISGHATLYWYQQILGQGPKLLIQFQNNGVVDDSQLPKDRFSAERLKGVDSTLKIQPAKLEDSAVYLCASSEGFYSGIKSTDTQYFGPGTRLTVL.

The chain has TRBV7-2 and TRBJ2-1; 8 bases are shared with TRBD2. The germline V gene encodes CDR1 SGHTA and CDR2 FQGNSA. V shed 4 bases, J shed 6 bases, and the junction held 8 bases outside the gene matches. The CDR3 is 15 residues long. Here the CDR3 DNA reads TGTGCCAGCAGCTACAGCGGGAGCGGGCGCAATGAGCAGTTCTTC. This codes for CASSYSGSGRNEQFF.

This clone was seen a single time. CDR3 residues: CASSEIGKPYGYTF. DNA of the CDR3: TGTGCCAGCAGTGAAATTGGCAAACCCTATGGCTACACCTTC. This chain uses TRBV6-1 with TRBJ1-2; D not certain. The germline V gene encodes CDR1 MNHNS and CDR2 SASEGT. The V end lost 2 bases, the J end lost 4 bases, and 11 bases lay between the germline ends. This CDR3 contains 14 residues.

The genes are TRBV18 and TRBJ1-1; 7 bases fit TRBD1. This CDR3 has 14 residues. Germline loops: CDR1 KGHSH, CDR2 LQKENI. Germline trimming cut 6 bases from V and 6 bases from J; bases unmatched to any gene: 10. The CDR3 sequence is CASSRQGGFAEAFF. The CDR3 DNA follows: TGTGCCAGCTCCCGACAGGGAGGTTTCGCTGAAGCTTTCTTT.

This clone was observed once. CDR3 sequence (DNA): TGCGCCAGCAGCTTTGGGGGGGCCTACGAGCAGTACTTC. Translating gives CASSFGGAYEQYF. V is TRBV5-1 and J is TRBJ2-7; 7 nucleotides align to TRBD2. This CDR3 contains 13 residues. CDR1 is SGHRS, CDR2 YFSETQ, per germline. The trim removed 2 bases at V and 2 bases at J, leaving 1 base unmatched.

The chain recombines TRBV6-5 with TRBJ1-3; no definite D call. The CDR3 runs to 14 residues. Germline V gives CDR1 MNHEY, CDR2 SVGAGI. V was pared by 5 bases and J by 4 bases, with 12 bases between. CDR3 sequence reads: CASSPRVSGNTIYF. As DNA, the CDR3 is TGTGCCAGCAGTCCGAGGGTATCGGGAAACACCATATATTTT.